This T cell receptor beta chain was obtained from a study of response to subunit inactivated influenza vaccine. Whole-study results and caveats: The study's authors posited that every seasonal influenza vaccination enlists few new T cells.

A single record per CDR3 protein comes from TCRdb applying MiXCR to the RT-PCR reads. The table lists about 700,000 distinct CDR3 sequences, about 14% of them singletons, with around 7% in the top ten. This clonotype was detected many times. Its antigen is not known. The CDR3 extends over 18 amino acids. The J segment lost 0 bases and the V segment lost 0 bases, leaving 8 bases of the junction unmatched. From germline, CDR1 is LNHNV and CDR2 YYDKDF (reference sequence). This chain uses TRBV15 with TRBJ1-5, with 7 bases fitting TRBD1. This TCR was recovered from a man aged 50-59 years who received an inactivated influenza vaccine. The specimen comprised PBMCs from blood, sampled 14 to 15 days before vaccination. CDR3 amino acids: CATSRDVGQFYSNQPQHF. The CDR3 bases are TGTGCCACCAGCAGAGATGTGGGACAGTTCTATAGCAATCAGCCCCAGCATTTT. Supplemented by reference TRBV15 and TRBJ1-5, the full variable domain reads DAMVIQNPRYQVTQFGKPVTLSCSQTLNHNVMYWYQQKSSQAPKLLFHYYDKDFNNEADTPDNFQSRRPNTSFCFLDIRSPGLGDTAMYLCATSRDVGQFYSNQPQHFGDGTRLSIL.